Here is one TCR beta chain with its context. Its antigen is unidentified. Each donor's status was that of a healthy bone marrow donor. The sample belongs to a study of cytomegalovirus exposure and HLA in healthy donors. Across the whole study: One earlier analysis, a look at around 180 million T cells, found more than 100 million unique TCR beta sequences. Study-wide points: V- and J-gene trimming in TCR beta was tied to a missense DCLRE1C variant by an analysis performed later. Productive status was seen about 87% or about 30% of the time for most TCR beta V segments in an earlier analysis.

Primers included in the PCR were 60 Vbeta and 13 Jbeta primers. Only in-frame clones appear in the TCRdb table, and some are missing; sequencing was by immunoSEQ multiplex PCR. This sample has under 300,000 clones, with roughly 81% found just once. Trimming pared 2 bases from V and 8 bases from J, leaving 12 bases between. Germline V gene sequence: CDR1 MGHDK, CDR2 SYGVNS. The CDR3 spans 14 residues. The sequence was obtained from a middle-aged woman in good health and CMV-seropositive. The chain is built from TRBV25-1 and TRBJ1-4, with D possibly TRBD1 on 6 matching bases. The material sequenced was PBMCs. DNA for the CDR3: TGTGCCAGCAGTGAAGGGGGGGCGGGAGAAAAACTGTTTTTT. This codes for CASSEGGAGEKLFF.